These 27 T cell receptor beta chains originate from one sample sequenced in a study of cytomegalovirus exposure and HLA in healthy donors. PCR was performed using 60 Vbeta and 13 Jbeta primers. Clones were read by immunoSEQ multiplex PCR, and TCRdb kept only the in-frame ones, dropping some. The sample has approximately 100,000 clones, 75% seen once. Material for sequencing was PBMCs. These receptors were collected from a man in his forties in good health and CMV-seronegative.

The rearrangement uses TRBV10-3 and TRBJ2-1; TRBD2 aligns across 8 bases. CDR1 ENHRY and CDR2 SYGVKD come from the germline V gene. The CDR3 is made up of 11 amino acids. J lost 12 bases, V lost 11 bases, and 9 bases had no gene match. The CDR3, as DNA: TGTGCCTCCCAGGGACTAGGGGGGCAGTTCTTC. Encoded protein: CASQGLGGQFF.

The chain couples TRBV6-1 to TRBJ1-2; D gene ambiguous. V lost 0 bases and J 0 bases, leaving 11 bases between the germline ends. This CDR3 spans 16 amino acids. Germline CDR1 MNHNS, CDR2 SASEGT. The CDR3 is CASSEAMPSSNYGYTF. In DNA form, the CDR3 reads TGTGCCAGCAGTGAAGCGATGCCGAGCTCTAACTATGGCTACACCTTC.

V and J are TRBV6-5 and TRBJ2-2, with TRBD1 matching over 10 bases. The CDR3 totals 16 residues. From germline, CDR1 is MNHEY and CDR2 SVGAGI. The trim removed 4 bases at V and 0 bases at J, leaving 2 bases unmatched. CDR3 amino acids: CASSLGTGANTGELFF. CDR3 coding DNA: TGTGCCAGCAGTTTAGGGACAGGGGCGAACACCGGGGAGCTGTTTTTT.

The chain recombines TRBV10-1 with TRBJ1-1; the D gene is possibly TRBD1 (5 bases). V was cut by 1 base and J by 7 bases, with 10 bases left in between. Germline V gene lookup returns CDR1 WNHNN and CDR2 SYGVQD (reference sequence). This CDR3 contains 13 residues. The CDR3 loop reads CASSEYSQGEAFF. DNA of the CDR3: TGCGCCAGCAGTGAGTACTCCCAGGGTGAAGCTTTCTTT.

The chain employs TRBV6-5 and TRBJ2-5; 7 positions agree with TRBD1. V shed 6 bases, J shed 2 bases, and the junction held 0 bases outside the gene matches. The CDR3 is 12 residues long. Germline lookup yields CDR1 MNHEY and CDR2 SVGAGI. The CDR3 protein is CASRQGQETQYF. The CDR3 DNA sequence: TGTGCCAGCAGACAGGGGCAAGAGACCCAGTACTTC.

The V and J genes are TRBV6-4 and TRBJ2-1; 12 bases are a match to TRBD2. Germline V lookup: CDR1 MRHNA, CDR2 SNTAGT. The CDR3 contains 15 residues. The V segment lost 5 bases and the J segment 9 bases; nucleotides outside the gene matches: 8. CDR3 sequence: CASSKSSGGAFEQFF. The CDR3 region has the DNA TGTGCCAGCAGTAAATCTAGCGGGGGGGCTTTTGAGCAGTTCTTC.

The chain links TRBV7-2 to TRBJ2-1; D gene unclear. The V gene's germline CDR1 is SGHTA and CDR2 FQGNSA. Trimming took 1 base from V and 3 from J, leaving 10 bases between them. This CDR3 has 15 amino acids. The CDR3 region has the DNA TGTGCCAGCAGCTTAGATCGGGTGGGCTACAATGAGCAGTTCTTC. Encoded protein: CASSLDRVGYNEQFF.

The V call is TRBV19, the J call TRBJ2-7; possible D gene TRBD2, 5 bases. CDR1 is LNHDA and CDR2 is SQIVND in the germline V gene (reference sequence). Between the trimmed V and J ends, which lost 4 bases and 7 bases, there was a span of 17 bases. The CDR3 has 14 amino acids. The CDR3 sequence is CASSTSQDSGEQYF. In nucleotides, the CDR3 is TGTGCCAGTAGTACAAGCCAGGACTCGGGGGAGCAGTACTTC. Combining the CDR3 with reference TRBV19 and TRBJ2-7 gives the whole variable domain DGGITQSPKYLFRKEGQNVTLSCEQNLNHDAMYWYRQDPGQGLRLIYYSQIVNDFQKGDIAEGYSVSREKKESFPLTVTSAQKNPTAFYLCASSTSQDSGEQYFGPGTRLTVT.

The chain employs TRBV27 and TRBJ1-6, with a tentative D call TRBD1 (6 bases). Germline-derived CDR1 and CDR2 are MNHEY and SMNVEV (reference sequence). The CDR3 contains 14 residues. Trimming cost V 3 bases and J 6 bases, with 9 bases left between them. CDR3 nucleotide sequence: TGTGCCAGCAGTTTTTTACAGGGTAATTCACCCCTCCACTTT. Encoded protein: CASSFLQGNSPLHF.

The genes are TRBV29-1 and TRBJ1-3; D gene ambiguous. Trimming stripped 6 bases from V and 4 bases from J, with 13 bases between. The CDR3 spans 13 residues. CDR1 is SQVTM, CDR2 ANQGSEA, per germline. This CDR3 is CSVATGGGNTIYF. The CDR3 bases are TGCAGCGTCGCCACCGGAGGGGGAAACACCATATATTTT.

Points on this clone: The same CDR3 also results from other DNA sequences found in this sample. The chain combines TRBV15 with TRBJ2-7; D remains ambiguous. CDR1 and CDR2 (germline): LNHNV, YYDKDF (reference sequence). Trimming removed 0 bases from V and 3 bases from J, with 6 bases in between. The CDR3 runs to 13 residues. CDR3 in amino acids: CATSRDLSYEQYF. Here the CDR3 DNA reads TGTGCCACCAGCAGAGATTTGAGCTACGAGCAGTACTTC.

The rearrangement uses TRBV7-6 and TRBJ2-1; no clear D gene. The CDR3 has 15 residues. The V end was cut by 10 bases, the J end by 1 base, with 17 bases between. Germline CDR1 reads SGHVS; CDR2 reads FNYEAQ. The CDR3 is CATRLSPGSYNEQFF. CDR3 coding DNA: TGTGCCACTAGGTTATCCCCCGGGTCCTACAATGAGCAGTTCTTC.

The J gene is TRBJ1-2, the V gene TRBV7-8, with D possibly TRBD1 on 6 matching bases. From germline, CDR1 is SGHVS and CDR2 FQNEAQ. CDR3 length: 17 amino acids. The V end lost 4 bases, the J end lost 4 bases, and 22 bases lay between the germline ends. The CDR3 DNA reads TGTGCCAGCAGCTCCTACAGGGCACCATCCTCACCCTATGGCTACACCTTC. This encodes CASSSYRAPSSPYGYTF.

With respect to this clone: This CDR3 fails to terminate in the conserved phenylalanine or tryptophan, so it likely reflects a read error. The V call is TRBV10-2, the J call TRBJ1-2; TRBD1 agrees at 8 bases. Germline V CDR1 and CDR2: WSHSY, SAAADI. This CDR3 spans 14 amino acids. The V and J ends lost 5 bases and 8 bases, in that order; junction bases with no gene match: 10. The CDR3 here is CASSPPRTGLGYTL. CDR3 coding DNA: TGCGCCAGCAGTCCCCCGAGGACAGGGTTAGGCTACACCCTC.

The V call is TRBV18, the J call TRBJ2-5, with D possibly TRBD2 on 6 matching bases. CDR3 size: 13 residues. V was pared by 1 base and J by 5 bases, with 8 bases between. Germline CDR1 KGHSH, CDR2 LQKENI. CDR3 DNA: TGTGCCAGCTCACCACGACGGGGGGAGACCCAGTACTTC. This codes for CASSPRRGETQYF.

V is TRBV11-3 and J is TRBJ2-7; no definite D call. CDR1 is SGHNT and CDR2 is YENEEA in the germline V gene. This CDR3 has 12 amino acids. Between the trimmed V and J ends, which lost 5 bases and 6 bases, there was a span of 11 bases. CDR3 sequence reads: CASSDAGSEQYF. CDR3 in DNA: TGTGCCAGCAGCGACGCAGGCAGCGAGCAGTACTTC.

V usage is TRBV4-1 and J usage is TRBJ2-5; 10 bases map to TRBD2. The V gene's germline CDR1 is MGHRA and CDR2 YSYEKL. The CDR3 contains 18 residues. Trimming cost V 4 bases and J 0 bases; bases outside gene matches: 11. The CDR3 DNA follows: TGCGCCAGCAGCCGAGGGGAAGCAGCGGGGGGGAACCAAGAGACCCAGTACTTC. Residues: CASSRGEAAGGNQETQYF.

This rearrangement joins TRBV5-1 to TRBJ2-1; 15 bases match TRBD2. There are 16 residues in the CDR3. V dropped 4 bases and J dropped 9; count of bases not matched to a gene: 8. Looked up from germline, CDR1 is SGHRS and CDR2 is YFSETQ. CDR3 DNA: TGCGCCAGCAGCCGGACTAGCGGGGGGGCGGGAGGTGAGCAGTTCTTC. Protein product: CASSRTSGGAGGEQFF.

This clone was seen more than once but under ten times. V gene TRBV6-5 combines with J gene TRBJ2-7; TRBD1 aligns across 8 bases. The germline V gene encodes CDR1 MNHEY and CDR2 SVGAGI. This CDR3 spans 15 amino acids. The junction had 12 bases not matched to a gene; V was cut back by 6 bases and J by 5 bases. CDR3: CASRGDRGHRDEQYF. In DNA, the CDR3 is TGTGCCAGCAGGGGTGACAGGGGACACCGGGACGAGCAGTACTTC.

V is TRBV18 and J is TRBJ1-1, with TRBD1 matching over 9 bases. The CDR3 totals 14 residues. With V trimmed by 3 bases and J by 4 bases, 3 bases remained unmatched. CDR1 and CDR2 from the germline V gene are KGHSH and LQKENI. In DNA, the CDR3 is TGTGCCAGCTCACCCCGACAGGGGGTCACTGAAGCTTTCTTT. Translation: CASSPRQGVTEAFF.

This chain connects TRBV7-8 to TRBJ1-1; D is possibly TRBD1 (6 bases). The CDR3 totals 13 residues. Trimming cost V 5 bases and J 2 bases, with 9 bases left between them. Germline lookup yields CDR1 SGHVS and CDR2 FQNEAQ. CDR3 loop: CASSRDTNTEAFF. CDR3 nucleotides: TGTGCCAGCAGCCGGGACACCAACACTGAAGCTTTCTTT.

This clone was seen only a few times. CDR3: CASSPSGFYGYTF. The CDR3, as DNA: TGTGCCAGCAGCCCCTCAGGGTTCTATGGCTACACCTTC. This chain links TRBV9 with TRBJ1-2; D might be TRBD1 (5 bases). CDR1 SGDLS and CDR2 YYNGEE come from the germline V gene. The CDR3 runs to 13 residues. Trimming took off 4 bases at V and 4 bases at J, with 11 bases between the two ends.

V gene TRBV28 combines with J gene TRBJ2-7, with D perhaps TRBD2 (5 bases). The germline gives CDR1 MDHEN, CDR2 SYDVKM. Trimming removed 7 bases at V and 5 bases at J, with 12 bases between. This CDR3 spans 12 amino acids. CDR3 in DNA: TGTGCCAGCACCCAGGCGGGCCACGAGCAGTACTTC. Its protein is CASTQAGHEQYF.

The chain uses TRBV10-3 and TRBJ1-1, with TRBD1 matching over 9 bases. Germline V CDR1 and CDR2: ENHRY, SYGVKD. The trim removed 4 bases at V and 6 bases at J, leaving 12 bases unmatched. This CDR3 has 16 residues. The CDR3 sequence is CAISGQDRGEGAEAFF. CDR3 sequence (DNA): TGTGCCATCAGTGGTCAGGACAGGGGTGAAGGAGCTGAAGCTTTCTTT.

The genes are TRBV7-9 and TRBJ2-1, with D possibly being TRBD1 (7 bases). The CDR3 loop spans 17 amino acids. V gave up 3 bases and J gave up 2 bases, with 17 bases separating them. CDR1 is SEHNR, CDR2 FQNEAQ, per germline (reference sequence). The CDR3 DNA reads TGTGCCAGCAGCTTCAGGGGGAGGACCTCTACCTACAATGAGCAGTTCTTC. It translates to CASSFRGRTSTYNEQFF.

The chain has TRBV29-1 and TRBJ1-5; 8 bases are shared with TRBD1. Germline trimming cut 7 bases from V and 5 bases from J; bases unmatched to any gene: 7. The CDR3 is 13 amino acids. Germline assignment: CDR1 SQVTM and CDR2 ANQGSEA. The DNA for the CDR3 is TGCAGCGCCGCCGGACAGGGCGATCAGCCCCAGCATTTT. Protein: CSAAGQGDQPQHF.

This clone was picked up one time. CDR3 sequence: CASSETSTDTQYF. CDR3 DNA sequence: TGTGCCAGCAGCGAGACTAGCACAGATACGCAGTATTTT. The V gene is TRBV5-4, the J gene TRBJ2-3; D remains unclear. Trimming stripped 4 bases from V and 0 bases from J, with 6 bases between. The CDR3 length is 13 residues. The germline gives CDR1 SGHNT, CDR2 YYREEE (reference sequence).